This T cell receptor (beta chain) appears in the sequencing data of a study of T cell responses to AZD1222 COVID-19 vaccine. Libraries were prepared by immunoSEQ multiplex PCR; TCRdb keeps only in-frame clonotypes and omits some of them. The table has 75,000 to 95,000 clones, just under 90% seen once; the top ten hold around 2.8%. Overall study results and limits: Regions left unmutated in variants are reportedly the target of nearly half of spike-specific TCRs. After the peak T cell response, and only then, were repertoires sampled. Vaccination with two AZD1222 doses was followed by a rise in Spike-specific TCR breadth and depth.

This CDR3 contains 13 residues. Losses at the gene ends were 3 bases for V and 13 bases for J; bases not matched to a gene: 8. Per the germline V gene, CDR1 is GTSNPN and CDR2 is SVGIG (reference sequence). A word on this clone: Its antigen is not identified.

The starting material was peripheral blood, obtained on day 0 of MenACWY control vaccination. This chain links TRBV30 with TRBJ1-6, with 8 bases lining up with TRBD1. The TCR comes from an adult in good health. The CDR3 reads CAWRGTGSVPLHF. In nucleotides, the CDR3 is TGTGCCTGGAGGGGGACAGGATCAGTGCCCCTCCACTTT. The full variable domain, completed using reference TRBV30 and TRBJ1-6, is SQTIHQWPATLVQPVGSPLSLECTVEGTSNPNLYWYRQAAGRGLQLLFYSVGIGQISSEVPQNLSASRPQDRQFILSSKKLLLSDSGFYLCAWRGTGSVPLHFGNGTRLTVT.